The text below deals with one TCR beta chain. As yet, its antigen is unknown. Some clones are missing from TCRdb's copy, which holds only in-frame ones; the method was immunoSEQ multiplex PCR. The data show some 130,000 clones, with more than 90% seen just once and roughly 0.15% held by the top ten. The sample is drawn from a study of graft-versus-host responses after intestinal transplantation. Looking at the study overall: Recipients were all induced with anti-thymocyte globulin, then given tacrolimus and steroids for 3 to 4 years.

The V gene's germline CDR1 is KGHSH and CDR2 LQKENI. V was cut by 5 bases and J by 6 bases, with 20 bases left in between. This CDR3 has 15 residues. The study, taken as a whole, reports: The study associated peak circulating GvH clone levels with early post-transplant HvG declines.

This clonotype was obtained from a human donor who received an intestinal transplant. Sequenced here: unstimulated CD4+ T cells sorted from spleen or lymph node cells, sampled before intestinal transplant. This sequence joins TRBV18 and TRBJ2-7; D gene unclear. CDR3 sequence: CASSSQPGSVFEQYF. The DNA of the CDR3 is TGTGCCAGCTCATCACAACCTGGGTCAGTCTTCGAGCAGTACTTC.